This T cell receptor (beta chain) emerged from a study of T-cell reconstitution after alpha-beta-depleted transplantation in children. Study results and limitations: T-cell counts and diversity at one year post-transplant came mainly from newly produced T cells. The study reportedly traced alpha-beta T cells about two months after transplant to several hundred expanded graft clones. Recipient T cells and thymic progenitors that survived were the source of the high TCRbeta diversity seen at day 60 in some patients.

As regards this clonotype: Its antigen is unidentified.

This CDR3 contains 14 residues. Germline values: CDR1 DFQATT, CDR2 SNEGSKA (reference sequence). Trimming at V came to 2 bases and at J to 2 bases, leaving 5 bases not matched to a gene. As it was prepared, the TCRbeta library received unique molecular identifiers. In TCRdb, the PCR reads were re-called with MiXCR into one record per CDR3 protein. This table holds approximately 400,000 distinct CDR3 sequences, 16% found once. The TCR originated in a boy under two years old who had a stem cell transplant for Wiskott-Aldrich syndrome, so the T cells may come from the graft donor. This chain uses TRBV20-1 with TRBJ2-7; 8 positions agree with TRBD2. The sequencing used PBMCs, mostly from graft donor cells, collected 360 days after TCRalphabeta/CD19-depleted stem cell transplant. The CDR3 here is CSARKAGVTYEQYF. Written as DNA, the CDR3 is TGCAGTGCTAGAAAAGCGGGGGTTACCTACGAGCAGTACTTC.